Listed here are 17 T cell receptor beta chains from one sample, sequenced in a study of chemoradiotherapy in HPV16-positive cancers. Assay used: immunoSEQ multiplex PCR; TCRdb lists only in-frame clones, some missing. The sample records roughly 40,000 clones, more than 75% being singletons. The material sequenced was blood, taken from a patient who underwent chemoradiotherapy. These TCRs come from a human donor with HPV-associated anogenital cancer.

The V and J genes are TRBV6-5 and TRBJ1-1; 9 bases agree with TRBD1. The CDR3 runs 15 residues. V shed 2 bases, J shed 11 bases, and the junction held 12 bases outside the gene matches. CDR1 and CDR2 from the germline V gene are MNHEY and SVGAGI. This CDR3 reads CASSYSTGTGFLAFF. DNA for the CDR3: TGTGCCAGCAGTTACAGTACAGGGACAGGGTTCTTGGCTTTCTTT.

CDR3 sequence: CASSLLPNEKLFF. The CDR3 DNA reads as TGTGCCAGCAGCTTGTTGCCGAATGAAAAACTGTTTTTT. This rearrangement joins TRBV5-4 to TRBJ1-4, with no clear D. The V gene's germline CDR1 is SGHNT and CDR2 YYREEE (reference sequence). Deletions cut 1 base from V and 5 bases from J, with 6 bases between. The CDR3 is made up of 13 amino acids. The full variable domain, in which reference TRBV5-4 and TRBJ1-4 provide the parts outside the CDR3, is ETGVTQSPTHLIKTRGQQVTLRCSSQSGHNTVSWYQQALGQGPQFIFQYYREEENGRGNFPPRFSGLQFPNYSSELNVNALELDDSALYLCASSLLPNEKLFFGSGTQLSVL.

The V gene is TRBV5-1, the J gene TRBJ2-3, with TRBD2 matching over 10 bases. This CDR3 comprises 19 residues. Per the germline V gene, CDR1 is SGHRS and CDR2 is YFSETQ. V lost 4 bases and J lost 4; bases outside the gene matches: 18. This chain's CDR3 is CASSPLSSGGAGNSDTQYF. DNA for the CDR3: TGCGCCAGCAGCCCCCTTTCCAGCGGGGGGGCCGGTAACTCAGATACGCAGTATTTT. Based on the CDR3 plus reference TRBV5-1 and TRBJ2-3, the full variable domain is KAGVTQTPRYLIKTRGQQVTLSCSPISGHRSVSWYQQTPGQGLQFLFEYFSETQRNKGNFPGRFSGRQFSNSRSEMNVSTLELGDSALYLCASSPLSSGGAGNSDTQYFGPGTRLTVL.

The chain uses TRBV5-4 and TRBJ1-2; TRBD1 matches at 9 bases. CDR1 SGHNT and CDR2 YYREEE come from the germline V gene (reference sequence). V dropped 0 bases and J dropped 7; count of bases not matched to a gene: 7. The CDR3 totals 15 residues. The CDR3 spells CASSLAGQGRGGYTF. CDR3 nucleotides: TGTGCCAGCAGCTTGGCCGGACAGGGGAGGGGTGGCTACACCTTC.

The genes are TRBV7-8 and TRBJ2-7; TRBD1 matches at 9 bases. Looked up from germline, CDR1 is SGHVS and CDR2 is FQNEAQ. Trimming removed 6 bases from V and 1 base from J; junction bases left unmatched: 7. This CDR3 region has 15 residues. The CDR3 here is CASRSDRGSSYEQYF. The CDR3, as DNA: TGTGCCAGCAGGTCCGACAGGGGGAGTTCCTACGAGCAGTACTTC.

The CDR3 nucleotides are TGTGCCAGCAGCTTACTAGCGGGGTCGACAGAGACCCAGTACTTC. Translation gives CASSLLAGSTETQYF. This chain joins TRBV7-8 and TRBJ2-5; 9 nucleotides align to TRBD2. Germline trimming cut 2 bases from V and 4 bases from J; bases unmatched to any gene: 5. This CDR3 spans 15 amino acids. Germline CDR1 and CDR2: SGHVS and FQNEAQ.

Here the CDR3 reads CASSSIRTGHRRNGYTF. The CDR3 bases are TGTGCCAGCAGCTCTATTAGGACAGGCCACAGGCGGAACGGCTACACCTTC. The V gene is TRBV5-8, the J gene TRBJ1-2; 7 bases are shared with TRBD1. V was pared by 3 bases and J by 8 bases, with 19 bases of the junction left unmatched. This CDR3 comprises 17 residues. Looked up from germline, CDR1 is SGHTS and CDR2 is YDEGEE.

CDR3 DNA: TGCGCCAGCAGCCCGGGGACAGGGGTAAGGAATGAGCAGTTCTTC. Translated: CASSPGTGVRNEQFF. J is TRBJ2-1 and V is TRBV5-1; TRBD1 matches at 10 bases. Germline loops: CDR1 SGHRS, CDR2 YFSETQ. The V gene end was trimmed by 4 bases and the J gene end by 7 bases; junction bases not matched to a gene: 8. This CDR3 comprises 15 residues.

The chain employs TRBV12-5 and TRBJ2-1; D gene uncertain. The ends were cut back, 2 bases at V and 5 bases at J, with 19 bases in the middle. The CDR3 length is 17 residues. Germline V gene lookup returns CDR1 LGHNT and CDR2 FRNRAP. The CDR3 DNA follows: TGTGCTAGTGGTTTGTTCCTTCTCCCCGGCCCCCACAATGAGCAGTTCTTC. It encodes CASGLFLLPGPHNEQFF.

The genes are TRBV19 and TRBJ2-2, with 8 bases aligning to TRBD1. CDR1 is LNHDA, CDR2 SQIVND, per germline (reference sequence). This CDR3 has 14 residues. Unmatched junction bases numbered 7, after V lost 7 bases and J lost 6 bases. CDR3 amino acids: CASIEGQGPGELFF. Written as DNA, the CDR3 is TGTGCCAGTATCGAAGGACAGGGCCCCGGGGAGCTGTTTTTT. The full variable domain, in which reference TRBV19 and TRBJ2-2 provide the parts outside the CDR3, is DGGITQSPKYLFRKEGQNVTLSCEQNLNHDAMYWYRQDPGQGLRLIYYSQIVNDFQKGDIAEGYSVSREKKESFPLTVTSAQKNPTAFYLCASIEGQGPGELFFGEGSRLTVL.

CDR3 bases: TGCGCCAGCGGAGGACTAGCGGGGGGCTCGATCACAGATACGCAGTATTTT. Protein product: CASGGLAGGSITDTQYF. The chain carries TRBV5-1 and TRBJ2-3, with 14 positions matching TRBD2. The CDR3 consists of 17 residues. The germline gives CDR1 SGHRS, CDR2 YFSETQ. Unmatched junction bases numbered 9, after V lost 7 bases and J lost 2 bases.

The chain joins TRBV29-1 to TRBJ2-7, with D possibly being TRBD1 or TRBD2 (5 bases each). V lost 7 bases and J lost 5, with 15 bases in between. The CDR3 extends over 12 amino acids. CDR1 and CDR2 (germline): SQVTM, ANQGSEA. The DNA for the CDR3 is TGCAGCGACGGGACGGCCATCCACGAGCAGTACTTC. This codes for CSDGTAIHEQYF.

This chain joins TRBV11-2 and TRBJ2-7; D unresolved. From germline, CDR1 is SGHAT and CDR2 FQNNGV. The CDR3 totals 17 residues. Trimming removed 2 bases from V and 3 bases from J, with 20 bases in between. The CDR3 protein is CASSLSADTRPLYEQYF. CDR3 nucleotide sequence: TGTGCCAGCAGCTTATCGGCAGATACTCGCCCCCTCTACGAGCAGTACTTC.

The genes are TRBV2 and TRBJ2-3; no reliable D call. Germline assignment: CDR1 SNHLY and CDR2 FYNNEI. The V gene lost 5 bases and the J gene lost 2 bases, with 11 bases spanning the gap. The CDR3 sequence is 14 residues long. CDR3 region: CASSRTASTDTQYF. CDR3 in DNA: TGTGCCAGCAGTCGGACGGCCTCCACAGATACGCAGTATTTT. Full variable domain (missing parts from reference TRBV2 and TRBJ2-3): EPEVTQTPSHQVTQMGQEVILRCVPISNHLYFYWYRQILGQKVEFLVSFYNNEISEKSEIFDDQFSVERPDGSNFTLKIRSTKLEDSAMYFCASSRTASTDTQYFGPGTRLTVL.

The CDR3: CSVEQTAGTEAFF. CDR3 DNA: TGCAGCGTTGAACAGACGGCAGGGACTGAAGCTTTCTTT. The J gene is TRBJ1-1, the V gene TRBV29-1, with D tentatively TRBD1 (5 bases). Deletions cut 2 bases from V and 5 bases from J, with 12 bases between. This CDR3 is 13 amino acids long. Germline loops: CDR1 SQVTM, CDR2 ANQGSEA.

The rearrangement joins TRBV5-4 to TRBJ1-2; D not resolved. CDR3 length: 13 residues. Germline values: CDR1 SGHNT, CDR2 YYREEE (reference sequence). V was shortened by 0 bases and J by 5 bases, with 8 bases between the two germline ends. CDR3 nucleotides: TGTGCCAGCAGCTTGGGGACGGAATATGGCTACACCTTC. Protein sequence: CASSLGTEYGYTF. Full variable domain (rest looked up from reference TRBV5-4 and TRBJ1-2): ETGVTQSPTHLIKTRGQQVTLRCSSQSGHNTVSWYQQALGQGPQFIFQYYREEENGRGNFPPRFSGLQFPNYSSELNVNALELDDSALYLCASSLGTEYGYTFGSGTRLTVV.

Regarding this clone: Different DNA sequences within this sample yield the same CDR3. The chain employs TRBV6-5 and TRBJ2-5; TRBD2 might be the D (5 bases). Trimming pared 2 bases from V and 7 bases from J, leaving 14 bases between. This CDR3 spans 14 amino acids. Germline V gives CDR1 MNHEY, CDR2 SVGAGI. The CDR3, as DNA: TGTGCCAGCAGTTACCGGGGAGAAGAGATGACCCAGTACTTC. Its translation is CASSYRGEEMTQYF.